This T cell receptor (beta chain) was recovered during a study of beta chain features in type 1 diabetes. Germline V CDR1 and CDR2: MDHEN, SYDVKM. Germline trimming cut 2 bases from V and 2 bases from J; bases unmatched to any gene: 4. This CDR3 spans 15 amino acids. Remarks on this clone: Other DNA sequences in the same sample also yield this CDR3.

The whole isolated RNA underwent reverse transcription, so sequencing captured expressed TCRB transcripts. Sequencing used immunoSEQ multiplex PCR; TCRdb keeps in-frame clones, though not all of them. The top ten hold about 0.018% of the sample, which has roughly 400,000 clones, more than 13% seen once. The sequencing sample was made of naive CD4+ T cells from blood. This receptor was obtained from a woman aged 18-29 years in good health. V is TRBV28 and J is TRBJ1-1; 8 bases fit TRBD1. CDR3 sequence reads: CASSLGDRPNTEAFF. CDR3 DNA sequence: TGTGCCAGCAGTTTAGGGGACAGGCCCAACACTGAAGCTTTCTTT.